Presented here are 10 T cell receptor beta chains from one specimen sequenced in a study of CD8+CD57+ T cells in acquired aplastic anemia (dated by TCRdb to the late 2010s). The sequencing machine was an Illumina HiSeq 2000. Genomic DNA was used as template for profiling of TCR beta VDJ combinations and CDR3 sequences. The public reads were run again by TCRdb, first through fastp at Q25 and then through MiXCR, and only productive beta chains were kept. Identical CDR3 protein sequences are pooled into one entry, listed with their most common genes and DNA. Recorded for this sample are about 180,000 distinct CDR3 sequences; around 50% of them occurred a single time. The ten most abundant clones make up roughly 13% of the sample. Expansion of CD8+CD57+ cells had been shown by flow cytometry in the patients chosen for sequencing. The sample taken for sequencing was sorted CD4+, CD8+, or CD8+CD57+ T cells (not recorded which) from PBMCs. These receptors were obtained from a human donor with aplastic anemia.

The chain links TRBV7-2 to TRBJ2-1; D unclear. Germline CDR1 and CDR2: SGHTA and FQGNSA. There are 12 residues in the CDR3. V was cut by 8 bases and J by 0 bases, with 5 bases left in between. CDR3 in DNA: TGTGCCAGCGCGAGCTCCTACAATGAGCAGTTCTTC. It yields the protein CASASSYNEQFF.

The V gene is TRBV29-1, the J gene TRBJ1-1; D not certain. From germline, CDR1 is SQVTM and CDR2 ANQGSEA. The CDR3 length is 10 residues. Trimming removed 4 bases at V and 8 bases at J, with 8 bases between. The CDR3: CSVAQIEAFF. CDR3 nucleotides: TGCAGCGTTGCGCAGATAGAAGCTTTCTTT.

This clonotype was counted at least ten times. The chain uses TRBV19 and TRBJ1-4; D gene unclear. There are 15 residues in the CDR3. Trimming took off 1 base at V and 1 base at J, with 7 bases between the two ends. Germline assignment: CDR1 LNHDA and CDR2 SQIVND (reference sequence). The CDR3 reads CASSIGVGTNEKLFF. The CDR3 nucleotides read TGTGCCAGTAGTATAGGGGTTGGAACTAATGAAAAACTGTTTTTT.

This clonotype came up many times. The chain uses TRBV20-1 and TRBJ2-3, with 15 nucleotides matching TRBD2. Germline loops: CDR1 DFQATT, CDR2 SNEGSKA (reference sequence). Trimming took 3 bases from V and 6 from J; bases not matched to a gene: 13. CDR3 length: 18 amino acids. The CDR3 spells CSASAPAGTSGGLDTQYF. CDR3 coding DNA: TGCAGTGCTAGCGCACCCGCGGGGACTAGCGGGGGGTTGGATACGCAGTATTTT.

For the CDR3, the DNA is TGTGCCACCAGCAGAGATCGGACTAGCGGGGAACAAGAGACCCAGTACTTC. Translating gives CATSRDRTSGEQETQYF. V gene TRBV15 combines with J gene TRBJ2-5; 12 bases are a match to TRBD2. J lost 2 bases, V lost 0 bases, and 4 bases had no gene match. CDR3 length equals 17 residues. Germline V gives CDR1 LNHNV, CDR2 YYDKDF (reference sequence).

The chain links TRBV11-1 to TRBJ2-2, with D possibly called TRBD1 or TRBD2 (5 bases each). This CDR3 has 18 amino acids. Trimming pared 7 bases from V and 4 bases from J, leaving 25 bases between. Germline V gene sequence: CDR1 SGHAT, CDR2 FQDESV (reference sequence). The CDR3 DNA reads TGTGCCAGCAATAAGCGAGACAGTCACCTCGGGGCCACCGGGGAGCTGTTTTTT. Its translation is CASNKRDSHLGATGELFF.

The CDR3 DNA is TGTGCCACCAGCAGATACATATTAATCCACGAGCAGTACTTC. It is translated as CATSRYILIHEQYF. This chain uses TRBV15 with TRBJ2-7; D remains ambiguous. V dropped 2 bases and J dropped 5 bases, with 13 bases sitting between them. Germline CDR1 is LNHNV and CDR2 is YYDKDF (reference sequence). The CDR3 covers 14 residues.

The chain links TRBV5-1 to TRBJ2-3; D ambiguous. Looked up from germline, CDR1 is SGHRS and CDR2 is YFSETQ. The CDR3 length is 14 residues. Trimming pared 0 bases from V and 4 bases from J, leaving 9 bases between. In nucleotides, the CDR3 is TGCGCCAGCAGCTTGGCCCAACGGGCAGATACGCAGTATTTT. Residues: CASSLAQRADTQYF.

This clonotype was counted at least ten times. This chain links TRBV3-1 with TRBJ2-3; D gene unclear. The CDR3 contains 14 residues. From germline, CDR1 is LGHDT and CDR2 YNNKEL (reference sequence). The ends were cut back, 3 bases at V and 3 bases at J, with 10 bases in the middle. The DNA for the CDR3 is TGTGCCAGCAGCCACGGGCAGGCGACAGATACGCAGTATTTT. Encoded protein: CASSHGQATDTQYF.

This clonotype was counted many times. The CDR3 sequence is CSASSGMTPNTEAFF. CDR3 DNA: TGCAGTGCTAGCAGCGGGATGACCCCCAACACTGAAGCTTTCTTT. The V call is TRBV20-1, the J call TRBJ1-1; D not certain. The V and J ends lost 3 bases and 2 bases respectively, with 16 bases between them. Germline V gene lookup returns CDR1 DFQATT and CDR2 SNEGSKA (reference sequence). The CDR3 has 15 amino acids.